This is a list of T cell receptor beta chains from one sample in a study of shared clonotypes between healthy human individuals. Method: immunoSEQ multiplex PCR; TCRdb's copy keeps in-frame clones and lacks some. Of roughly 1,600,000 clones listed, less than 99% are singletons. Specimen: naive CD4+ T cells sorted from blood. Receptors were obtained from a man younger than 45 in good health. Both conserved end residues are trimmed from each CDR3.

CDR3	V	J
ASSLGGSLPYEQY	TRBV5-4	TRBJ2-7
ASSLAGGDGYT	TRBV5-4	TRBJ1-2
ASSLAGQGHQPQH	TRBV5-5	TRBJ1-5
ASSLRFRGGNQPQH	TRBV7-2	TRBJ1-5
ASSPLSGEETQY	TRBV18	TRBJ2-5
AIRTGGLAYEQY	TRBV10-3	TRBJ2-7
ASSSGASETQY	TRBV28	TRBJ2-5
ASSLGRYSNQPQH	TRBV7-2	TRBJ1-5
ASRSGPVGGYT	TRBV27	TRBJ1-2
ASSSLESGSVQTSGITDTQY	TRBV18	TRBJ2-3
ASSLGGSQAF	TRBV11-2	TRBJ1-1
ASSFRQGELF	TRBV7-2	TRBJ2-2
ASSLDGDSNQPQH	TRBV7-2	TRBJ1-5
ASSVGDHSYNEQF	TRBV9	TRBJ2-1
ASSPGTGRIKLF	TRBV28	TRBJ1-4
ASSREREAEQF	TRBV7-2	TRBJ2-1
ASSQDIRSYEQY	TRBV14	TRBJ2-7
ASSLGSGLTDTQY	TRBV7-2	TRBJ2-3
ASSVVDSREKLF	TRBV9	TRBJ1-4
ASSIRQGQPQH	TRBV19	TRBJ1-5
ASSLGARGGGELF	TRBV11-2	TRBJ2-2
AISELGQNTEAF	TRBV10-3	TRBJ1-1
ASSLARTGLNTEAF	TRBV5-5	TRBJ1-1
SASRWGELF	TRBV20-1	TRBJ2-2
ASSPPGTSGIYEQY	TRBV28	TRBJ2-7
ASRFQGASYEQY	TRBV2	TRBJ2-7
ASSLVREAYEQY	TRBV7-6	TRBJ2-7
ASRRQVFSYEQY	TRBV6-6	TRBJ2-7
ASSGQDRSIGYT	TRBV2	TRBJ1-2
ASSSPLAGLNEQF	TRBV7-8	TRBJ2-1
ASSLTPQAYNEQF	TRBV5-8	TRBJ2-1
ASSLVSRVELF	TRBV11-2	TRBJ1-4
ASSPGRLGREETQY	TRBV18	TRBJ2-5
ASSQPDRNGYT	TRBV23-1	TRBJ1-2
ASSSTNEQF	TRBV4-1	TRBJ2-1
ASSFPPSGGGETQY	TRBV5-4	TRBJ2-5
ASSPSPGANVLT	TRBV19	TRBJ2-6
ASSWGQNTDTQY	TRBV5-4	TRBJ2-3
ASSPRSHPEEAEAF	TRBV27	TRBJ1-1
ASITSGSSIEQY	TRBV28	TRBJ2-7
SASHTGELF	TRBV20-1	TRBJ2-2
ASSSLLAGVTGELF	TRBV28	TRBJ2-2
ASSLDQDTQY	TRBV11-3	TRBJ2-3
ASSLEGLGTDTQY	TRBV5-5	TRBJ2-3
ASRLGVATNEKLF	TRBV25-1	TRBJ1-4
ASSVSGRADTGELF	TRBV9	TRBJ2-2
ASSLAPGGYNEQF	TRBV5-1	TRBJ2-1
ASSFQGGQETQY	TRBV7-3	TRBJ2-5
ASRGTGMNTEAF	TRBV19	TRBJ1-1
ASSLGGGAVDTQY	TRBV5-5	TRBJ2-3
ASSGSRVEQPQH	TRBV2	TRBJ1-5
ASKNLPLYGYT	TRBV19	TRBJ1-2
ASSLGVAMQGSYEQY	TRBV7-9	TRBJ2-7
ASSLAGSLYEQY	TRBV28	TRBJ2-7
ASSFFTGGAGGYT	TRBV7-9	TRBJ1-2
ASSVGPRSNQPQH	TRBV5-1	TRBJ1-5
ASRKYNEQF	TRBV5-6	TRBJ2-1
ASSGWTVQH	TRBV2	TRBJ1-5
ASSLRKGDGNQPQH	TRBV28	TRBJ1-5